This TCR beta chain was captured in a study of response to subunit inactivated influenza vaccine. Each CDR3 protein gets one entry after TCRdb re-called the RT-PCR reads with MiXCR. The sample lists almost 600,000 distinct CDR3 sequences, 14% occurring once. J lost 2 bases, V lost 1 base, and 5 bases had no gene match. Germline lookup yields CDR1 LGHDT and CDR2 YNNKEL (reference sequence). The CDR3 length is 15 residues. This clonotype was detected a few times. The V call is TRBV3-1, the J call TRBJ2-7, with 7 bases matching TRBD2. This TCR was recovered from a man aged 45-60 years who received an inactivated influenza vaccine. This sample comprised PBMCs from blood, obtained roughly 13 days after vaccination. The CDR3 nucleotides are TGTGCCAGCAGCCAAGGGGAGGGCCGGGCCTACGAGCAGTACTTC. Translation: CASSQGEGRAYEQYF.